Following are 15 T cell receptor beta chains from one sample sequenced in a study of cytomegalovirus exposure and HLA in healthy donors. The PCR employed 60 Vbeta primers together with 13 Jbeta primers. Sequencing was performed with immunoSEQ multiplex PCR; in TCRdb, only in-frame clones are kept and a portion is missing. The data show about 64,000 clones, with 60% to 80% seen just once and roughly 5% held by the top ten. The specimen was PBMCs. The receptors come from a male donor in good health and CMV-seropositive.

The chain has TRBV9 and TRBJ1-2; D is possibly TRBD1 (5 bases). The germline V gene encodes CDR1 SGDLS and CDR2 YYNGEE. CDR3 length: 16 amino acids. With 0 bases removed from V and 1 base from J, the gap between germline ends came to 13 bases. CDR3 in DNA: TGTGCCAGCAGCGTAGCACCCCGACAGAGTAACTATGGCTACACCTTC. It codes for CASSVAPRQSNYGYTF.

The rearrangement joins TRBV5-1 to TRBJ2-5, with 9 bases identical to TRBD2. The CDR3 extends over 14 amino acids. CDR1 and CDR2 from the germline V gene are SGHRS and YFSETQ. With V trimmed by 7 bases and J by 3 bases, 7 bases remained unmatched. CDR3: CASRYSSGEETQYF. CDR3 DNA: TGCGCCAGCCGATACTCTAGCGGGGAAGAGACCCAGTACTTC.

V and J are TRBV28 and TRBJ2-2, with D perhaps TRBD2 (6 bases). The CDR3 length is 14 residues. V shed 10 bases and J shed 2 bases, with 14 bases lying between them. Germline V gene lookup returns CDR1 MDHEN and CDR2 SYDVKM. CDR3 bases: TGTGCCACCCTCCCGGGACTTAACACCGGGGAGCTGTTTTTT. This gives the protein CATLPGLNTGELFF.

V is TRBV7-2 and J is TRBJ2-3; no clear D gene. CDR3 length: 15 residues. Per the germline V gene, CDR1 is SGHTA and CDR2 is FQGNSA. Between the trimmed V and J ends, which lost 0 bases and 1 base, there was a span of 8 bases. The CDR3 loop reads CASSLAIRGTDTQYF. CDR3 DNA sequence: TGTGCCAGCAGCTTAGCCATCCGGGGCACAGATACGCAGTATTTT.

The chain recombines TRBV7-6 with TRBJ2-3; 8 positions agree with TRBD2. Germline V gives CDR1 SGHVS, CDR2 FNYEAQ. V lost 6 bases and J lost 4; bases outside the gene matches: 15. The CDR3 runs to 17 residues. CDR3 sequence: CASRLQPGGSLPDTQYF. As DNA, the CDR3 is TGTGCCAGCAGACTTCAACCGGGGGGGAGTCTCCCAGATACGCAGTATTTT.

V usage is TRBV5-5 and J usage is TRBJ1-5, with unresolved D. Trimming removed 0 bases at V and 4 bases at J, with 8 bases between. CDR3 size: 14 residues. CDR1 SGHKS and CDR2 YYEKEE come from the germline V gene (reference sequence). Written as DNA, the CDR3 is TGTGCCAGCAGCTTGGAACGCAGTAATCAGCCCCAGCATTTT. This codes for CASSLERSNQPQHF.

V is TRBV6-1 and J is TRBJ1-5; D uncertain. In germline, CDR1 is MNHNS, CDR2 SASEGT. The CDR3 consists of 15 residues. V was trimmed by 4 bases and J by 4 bases, leaving 14 bases between them. DNA of the CDR3: TGTGCCAGCAGTGGCTATGACGGACTAAATCAGCCCCAGCATTTT. Translating gives CASSGYDGLNQPQHF.

This chain joins TRBV27 and TRBJ1-5; TRBD1 might be the D (5 bases). Trimming pared 6 bases from V and 5 bases from J, leaving 17 bases between. CDR3 length: 15 residues. Per the germline V gene, CDR1 is MNHEY and CDR2 is SMNVEV (reference sequence). CDR3 sequence: CASSIRPGGDQPQHF. In DNA, the CDR3 is TGTGCCAGCAGCATTCGGCCGGGGGGGGATCAGCCCCAGCATTTT.

This clone showed up just once. This rearrangement joins TRBV7-2 to TRBJ1-6; D possibly corresponds to TRBD1 (5 bases). The length of the CDR3 is 16 residues. Trimming shortened V by 5 bases and J by 7 bases, and 18 bases separated the two germline ends. CDR1 and CDR2 from the germline V gene are SGHTA and FQGNSA. This CDR3 reads CASSPGHVTWNSPLHF. The CDR3, as DNA: TGTGCCAGCAGCCCCGGACACGTAACATGGAATTCACCCCTCCACTTT.

The rearrangement links TRBV5-4 to TRBJ1-1; TRBD1 might be the D (6 bases). Germline-derived CDR1 and CDR2 are SGHNT and YYREEE (reference sequence). V dropped 3 bases and J dropped 6 bases, with 12 bases sitting between them. The CDR3 loop spans 13 amino acids. CDR3 protein: CASSYTGIPEAFF. Here the CDR3 DNA reads TGTGCCAGCAGCTATACAGGGATACCTGAAGCTTTCTTT.

The chain has TRBV20-1 and TRBJ2-1, with D unclear. V was cut by 4 bases and J by 12 bases, with 13 bases left in between. Germline V lookup: CDR1 DFQATT, CDR2 SNEGSKA (reference sequence). This CDR3 has 11 residues. The CDR3 protein is CSAKNGPGQFF. In DNA form, the CDR3 reads TGCAGTGCTAAGAACGGTCCTGGGCAGTTCTTC.

The chain has TRBV10-1 and TRBJ2-5, with 10 bases matching TRBD2. The germline CDR1 and CDR2 sequences are WNHNN and SYGVQD (reference sequence). The CDR3 runs 13 residues. V lost 7 bases to trimming and J lost 7 bases; unmatched junction nucleotides: 6. The CDR3 protein is CASNTSGDGTQYF. The CDR3 region has the DNA TGCGCCAGCAACACTAGCGGGGATGGGACCCAGTACTTC.

The gene calls are TRBV28 and TRBJ2-5; 7 bases agree with TRBD2. Germline V CDR1 and CDR2: MDHEN, SYDVKM. V shed 3 bases and J 5 bases; nucleotides not matched to a gene: 9. CDR3 size: 15 residues. The CDR3 protein is CASSLRPGRGETQYF. CDR3 DNA sequence: TGTGCCAGCAGTTTGCGTCCGGGGCGGGGGGAGACCCAGTACTTC.

The chain is built from TRBV5-1 and TRBJ2-5; no clear D. The germline V and J ends were trimmed by 10 bases and 0 bases, with 28 bases remaining between them. This CDR3 spans 18 amino acids. Germline V gives CDR1 SGHRS, CDR2 YFSETQ. The CDR3 spells CAPPGGPNRMKYQETQYF. In nucleotides, the CDR3 is TGCGCCCCCCCAGGTGGCCCTAACCGGATGAAGTACCAAGAGACCCAGTACTTC.

The rearrangement uses TRBV6-5 and TRBJ2-2; the D gene is possibly TRBD1 (6 bases). Germline assignment: CDR1 MNHEY and CDR2 SVGAGI. V was cut by 7 bases and J by 1 base, with 13 bases left in between. This CDR3 is built from 15 residues. In DNA, the CDR3 is TGTGCCAGCAAGAGGGGGACATGGAACACCGGGGAGCTGTTTTTT. Translated, it gives CASKRGTWNTGELFF.